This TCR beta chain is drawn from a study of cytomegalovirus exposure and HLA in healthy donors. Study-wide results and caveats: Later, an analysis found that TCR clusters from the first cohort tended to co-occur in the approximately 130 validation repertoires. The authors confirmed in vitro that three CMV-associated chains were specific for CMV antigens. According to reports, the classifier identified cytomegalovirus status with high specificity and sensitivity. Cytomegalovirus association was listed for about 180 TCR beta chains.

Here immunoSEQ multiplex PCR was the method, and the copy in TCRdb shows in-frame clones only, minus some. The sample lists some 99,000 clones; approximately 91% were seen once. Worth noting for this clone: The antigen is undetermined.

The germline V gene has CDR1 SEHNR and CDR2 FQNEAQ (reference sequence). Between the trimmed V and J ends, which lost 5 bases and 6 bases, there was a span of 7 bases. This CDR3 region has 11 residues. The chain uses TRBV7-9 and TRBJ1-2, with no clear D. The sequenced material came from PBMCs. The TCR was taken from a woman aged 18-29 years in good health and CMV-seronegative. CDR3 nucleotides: TGTGCCAGCAGCCCCGGTCATGGCTACACCTTC. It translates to CASSPGHGYTF.